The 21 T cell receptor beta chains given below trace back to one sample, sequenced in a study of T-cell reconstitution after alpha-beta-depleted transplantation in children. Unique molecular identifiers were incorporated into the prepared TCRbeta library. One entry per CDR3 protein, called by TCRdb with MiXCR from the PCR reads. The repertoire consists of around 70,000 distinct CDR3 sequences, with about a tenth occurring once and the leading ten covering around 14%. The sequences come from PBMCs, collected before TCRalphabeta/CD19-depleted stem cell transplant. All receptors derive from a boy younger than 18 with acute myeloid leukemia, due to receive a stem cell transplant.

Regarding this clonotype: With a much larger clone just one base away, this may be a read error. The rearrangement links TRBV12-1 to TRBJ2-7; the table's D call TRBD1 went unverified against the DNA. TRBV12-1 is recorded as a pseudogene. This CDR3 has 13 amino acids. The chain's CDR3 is CARSPGATLEQYF. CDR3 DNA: TGTGCCAGGAGCCCTGGGGCCACCCTCGAGCAGTACTTC.

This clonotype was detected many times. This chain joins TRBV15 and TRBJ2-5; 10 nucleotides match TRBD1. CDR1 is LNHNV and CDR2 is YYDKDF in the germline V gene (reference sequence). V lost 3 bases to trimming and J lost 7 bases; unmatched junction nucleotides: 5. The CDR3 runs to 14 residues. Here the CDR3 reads CATSRDRGWRTQYF. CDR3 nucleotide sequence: TGTGCCACCAGCAGGGACAGGGGGTGGAGGACCCAGTACTTC.

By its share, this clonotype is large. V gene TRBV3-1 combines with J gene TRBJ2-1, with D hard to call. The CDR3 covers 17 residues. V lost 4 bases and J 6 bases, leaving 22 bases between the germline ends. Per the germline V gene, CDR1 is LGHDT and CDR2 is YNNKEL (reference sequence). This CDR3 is CASSLLPPAVVSNEQFF. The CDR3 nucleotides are TGTGCCAGCAGCCTGCTGCCTCCGGCAGTGGTTTCCAATGAGCAGTTCTTC.

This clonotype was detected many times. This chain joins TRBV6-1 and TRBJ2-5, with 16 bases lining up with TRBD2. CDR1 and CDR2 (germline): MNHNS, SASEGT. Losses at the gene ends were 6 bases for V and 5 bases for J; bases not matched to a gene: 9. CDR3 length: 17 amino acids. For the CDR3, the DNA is TGTGCCAGCAGATCCGGGACTAGCGGGGGGGCCTTCGAGACCCAGTACTTC. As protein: CASRSGTSGGAFETQYF.

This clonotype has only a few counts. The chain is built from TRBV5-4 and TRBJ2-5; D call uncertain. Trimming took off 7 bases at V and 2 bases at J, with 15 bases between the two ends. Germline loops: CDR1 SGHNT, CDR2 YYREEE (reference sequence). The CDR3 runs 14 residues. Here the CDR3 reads CASASQRLQETQYF. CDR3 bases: TGTGCCAGCGCCTCCCAGCGATTGCAAGAGACCCAGTACTTC.

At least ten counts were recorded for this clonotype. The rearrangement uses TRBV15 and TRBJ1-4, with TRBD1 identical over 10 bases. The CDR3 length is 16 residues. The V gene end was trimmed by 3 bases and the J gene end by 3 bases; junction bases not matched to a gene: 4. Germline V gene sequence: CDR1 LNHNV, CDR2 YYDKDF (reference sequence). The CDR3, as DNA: TGTGCCACCAGCAGGGGGGACAGGGGATCTAATGAAAAACTGTTTTTT. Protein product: CATSRGDRGSNEKLFF.

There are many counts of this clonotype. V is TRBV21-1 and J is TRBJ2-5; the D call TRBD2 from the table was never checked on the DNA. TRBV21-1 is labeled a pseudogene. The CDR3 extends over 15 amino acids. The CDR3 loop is CASSSPGGREETQYF. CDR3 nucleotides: TGTGCCAGCAGCTCCCCTGGCGGGAGGGAAGAGACCCAGTACTTC.

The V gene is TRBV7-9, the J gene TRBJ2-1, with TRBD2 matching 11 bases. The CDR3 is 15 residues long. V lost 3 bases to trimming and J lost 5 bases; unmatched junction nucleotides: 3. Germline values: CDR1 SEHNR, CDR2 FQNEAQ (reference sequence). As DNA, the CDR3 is TGTGCCAGCAGCTTGGGGACTAGCGGCAACAATGAGCAGTTCTTC. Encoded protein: CASSLGTSGNNEQFF.

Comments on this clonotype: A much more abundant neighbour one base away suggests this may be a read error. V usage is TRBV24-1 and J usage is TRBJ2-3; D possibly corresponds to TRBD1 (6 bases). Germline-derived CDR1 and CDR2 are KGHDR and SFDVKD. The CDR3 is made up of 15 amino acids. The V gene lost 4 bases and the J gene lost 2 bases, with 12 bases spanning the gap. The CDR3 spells CATSDRGKLTDTQYF. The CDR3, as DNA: TGTGCCACCAGTGACAGGGGTAAGCTCACAGATACGCAGTATTTT.

Here the CDR3 reads CASSLVNSGGNEQYV. The DNA for the CDR3 is TGTGCCAGCAGCTTGGTAAATAGCGGGGGGAACGAGCAGTACGTC. The rearrangement links TRBV7-8 to TRBJ2-7; 10 bases are a match to TRBD2. CDR1 is SGHVS and CDR2 is FQNEAQ in the germline V gene. The CDR3 extends over 15 amino acids. V was pared by 3 bases and J by 5 bases, with 7 bases of the junction left unmatched.

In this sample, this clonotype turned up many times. The CDR3 DNA follows: TGTGCCAGCAGGCCAGCAGGGGGCTCAGGAAACACCATATATTTT. Amino acid sequence: CASRPAGGSGNTIYF. V is TRBV27 and J is TRBJ1-3; 8 bases line up with TRBD1. Germline loops: CDR1 MNHEY, CDR2 SMNVEV (reference sequence). Unmatched junction bases numbered 8, after V lost 6 bases and J lost 4 bases. This CDR3 is 15 amino acids long.

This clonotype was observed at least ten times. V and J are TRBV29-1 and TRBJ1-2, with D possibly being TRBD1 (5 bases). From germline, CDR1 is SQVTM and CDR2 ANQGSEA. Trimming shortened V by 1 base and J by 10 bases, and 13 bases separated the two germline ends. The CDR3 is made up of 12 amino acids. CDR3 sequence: CSVEVGARDYTF. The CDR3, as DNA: TGCAGCGTTGAAGTCGGGGCGCGTGACTACACCTTC.

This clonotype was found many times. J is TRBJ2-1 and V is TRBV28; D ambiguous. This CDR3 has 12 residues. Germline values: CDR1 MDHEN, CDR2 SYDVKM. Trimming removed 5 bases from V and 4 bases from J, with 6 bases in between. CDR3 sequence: CASSQDYNEQFF. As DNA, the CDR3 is TGTGCCAGCAGTCAAGATTACAATGAGCAGTTCTTC.

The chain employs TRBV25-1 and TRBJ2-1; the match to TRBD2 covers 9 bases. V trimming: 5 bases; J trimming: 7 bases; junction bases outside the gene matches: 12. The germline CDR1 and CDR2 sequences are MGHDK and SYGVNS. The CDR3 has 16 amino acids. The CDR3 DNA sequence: TGTGCCAGCAGTACACCGGGACTAGCTCTTCGAAATGAGCAGTTCTTC. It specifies CASSTPGLALRNEQFF. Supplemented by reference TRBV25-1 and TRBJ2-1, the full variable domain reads EADIYQTPRYLVIGTGKKITLECSQTMGHDKMYWYQQDPGMELHLIHYSYGVNSTEKGDLSSESTVSRIRTEHFPLTLESARPSHTSQYLCASSTPGLALRNEQFFGPGTRLTVL.

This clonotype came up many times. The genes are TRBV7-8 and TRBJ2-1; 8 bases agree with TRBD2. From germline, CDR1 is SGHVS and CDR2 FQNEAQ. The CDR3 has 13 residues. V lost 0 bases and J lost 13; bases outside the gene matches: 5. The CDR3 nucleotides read TGTGCCAGCAGCTTAGCGCAAGGGACTAGTCAGTTCTTC. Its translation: CASSLAQGTSQFF. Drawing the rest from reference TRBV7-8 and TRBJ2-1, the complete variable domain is GAGVSQSPRYKVAKRGQDVALRCDPISGHVSLFWYQQALGQGPEFLTYFQNEAQLDKSGLPSDRFFAERPEGSVSTLKIQRTQQEDSAVYLCASSLAQGTSQFFGPGTRLTVL.

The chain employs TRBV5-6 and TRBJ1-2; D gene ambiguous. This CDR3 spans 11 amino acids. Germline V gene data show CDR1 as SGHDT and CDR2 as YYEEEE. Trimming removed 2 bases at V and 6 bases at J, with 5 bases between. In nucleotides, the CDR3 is TGTGCCAGCAGCTTCGCGAATGGCTACACCTTC. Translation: CASSFANGYTF. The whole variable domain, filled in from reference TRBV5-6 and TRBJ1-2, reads DAGVTQSPTHLIKTRGQQVTLRCSPKSGHDTVSWYQQALGQGPQFIFQYYEEEERQRGNFPDRFSGHQFPNYSSELNVNALLLGDSALYLCASSFANGYTFGSGTRLTVV.

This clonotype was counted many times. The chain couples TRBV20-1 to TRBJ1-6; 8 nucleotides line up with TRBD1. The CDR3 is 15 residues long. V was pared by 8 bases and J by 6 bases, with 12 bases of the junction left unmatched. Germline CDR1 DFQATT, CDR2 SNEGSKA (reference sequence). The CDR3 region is CSYRGLGAPNSPLHF. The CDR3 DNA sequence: TGCAGTTACAGGGGGTTAGGGGCCCCTAATTCACCCCTCCACTTT.

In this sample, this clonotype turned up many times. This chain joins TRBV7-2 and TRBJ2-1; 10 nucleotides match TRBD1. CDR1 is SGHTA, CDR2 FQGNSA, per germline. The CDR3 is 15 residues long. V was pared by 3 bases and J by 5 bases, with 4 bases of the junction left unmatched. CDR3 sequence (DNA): TGTGCCAGCAGCTTCACCGGGACAGGGGACAATGAGCAGTTCTTC. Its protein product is CASSFTGTGDNEQFF.

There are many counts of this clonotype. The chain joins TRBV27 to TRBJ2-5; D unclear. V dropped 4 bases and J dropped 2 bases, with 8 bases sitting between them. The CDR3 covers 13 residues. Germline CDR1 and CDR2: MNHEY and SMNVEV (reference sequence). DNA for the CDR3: TGTGCCAGCAGTTCAAGGAATCAAGAGACCCAGTACTTC. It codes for CASSSRNQETQYF.

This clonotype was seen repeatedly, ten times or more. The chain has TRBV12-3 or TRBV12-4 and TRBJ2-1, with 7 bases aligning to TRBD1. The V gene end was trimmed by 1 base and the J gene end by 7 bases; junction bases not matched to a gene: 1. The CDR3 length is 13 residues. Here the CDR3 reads CASSLDRGNEQFF. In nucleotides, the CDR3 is TGTGCCAGCAGTTTAGACAGGGGAAATGAGCAGTTCTTC.

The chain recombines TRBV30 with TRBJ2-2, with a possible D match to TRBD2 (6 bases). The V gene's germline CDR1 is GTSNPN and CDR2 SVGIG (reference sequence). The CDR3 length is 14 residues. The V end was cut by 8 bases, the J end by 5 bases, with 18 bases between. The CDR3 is CAGGKGRRTGELFF. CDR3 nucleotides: TGTGCCGGAGGGAAGGGGAGGAGGACCGGGGAGCTGTTTTTT.